This TCR beta chain appears in the sequencing data of a study of T cells after yellow fever vaccination. Study-level information: The authors prepared low-cell-number fractions using SMART-Seq v4 Ultra Low Input.

This clonotype occurred a few times. Its matching antigen is unknown. In germline, CDR1 is SGHTA, CDR2 FQGNSA. CDR3 length: 14 residues. V lost 5 bases, J lost 4 bases, and 7 bases stayed unmatched. Whole-study results and caveats: Subsequent booster samples again held most clones from primary vaccination (more than 95% CD4, about 90% CD8).

Generation of TCR cDNA used 5'RACE template switching (which added a universal primer site and UMIs). MiXCR was run by TCRdb on the 5' RACE reads, yielding one entry per CDR3 protein. This table holds approximately 300,000 distinct CDR3 sequences, about 8.7% found once. This receptor was obtained from a man younger than 35 who received the YFV17D yellow fever vaccine. The chain carries TRBV7-2 and TRBJ2-5, with 7 nucleotides matching TRBD1. Here the sequenced sample was PBMCs, taken on the day of the first yellow fever vaccination. CDR3 protein: CASSRGQVGETQYF. DNA of the CDR3: TGTGCCAGCAGCCGCGGACAGGTTGGAGAGACCCAGTACTTC.